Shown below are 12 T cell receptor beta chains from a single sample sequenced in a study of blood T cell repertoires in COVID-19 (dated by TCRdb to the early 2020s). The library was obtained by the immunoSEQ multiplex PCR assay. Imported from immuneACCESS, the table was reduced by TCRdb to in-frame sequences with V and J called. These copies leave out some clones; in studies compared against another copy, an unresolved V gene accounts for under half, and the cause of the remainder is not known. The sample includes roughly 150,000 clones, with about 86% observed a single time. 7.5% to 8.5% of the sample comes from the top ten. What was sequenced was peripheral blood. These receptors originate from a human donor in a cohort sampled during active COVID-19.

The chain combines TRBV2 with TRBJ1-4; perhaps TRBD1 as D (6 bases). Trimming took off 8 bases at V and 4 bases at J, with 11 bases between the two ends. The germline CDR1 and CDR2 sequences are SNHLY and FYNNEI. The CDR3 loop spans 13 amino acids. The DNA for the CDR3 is TGTGCCAGCGAATGGGGACATAATGAAAAACTGTTTTTT. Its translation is CASEWGHNEKLFF.

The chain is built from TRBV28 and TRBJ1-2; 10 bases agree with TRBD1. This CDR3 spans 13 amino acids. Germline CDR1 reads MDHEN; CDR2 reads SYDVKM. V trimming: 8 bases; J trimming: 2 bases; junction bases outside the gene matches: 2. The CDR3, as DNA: TGTGCCAGCGGGGACAGGGGAAACTATGGCTACACCTTC. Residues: CASGDRGNYGYTF.

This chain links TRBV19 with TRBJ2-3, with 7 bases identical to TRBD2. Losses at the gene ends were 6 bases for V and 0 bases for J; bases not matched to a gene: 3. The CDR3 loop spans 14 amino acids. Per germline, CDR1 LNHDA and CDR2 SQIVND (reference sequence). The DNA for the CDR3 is TGTGCCAGTAGCAGACTAGCCAGCACAGATACGCAGTATTTT. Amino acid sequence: CASSRLASTDTQYF.

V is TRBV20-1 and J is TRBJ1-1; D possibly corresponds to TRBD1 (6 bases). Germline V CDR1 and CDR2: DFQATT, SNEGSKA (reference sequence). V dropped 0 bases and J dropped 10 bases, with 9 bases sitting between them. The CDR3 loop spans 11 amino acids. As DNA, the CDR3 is TGCAGTGCTAGAGATCTCAGGGGAGCTTTCTTT. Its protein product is CSARDLRGAFF.

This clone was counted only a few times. The CDR3 is CASSLGGALAGELFF. DNA of the CDR3: TGTGCCAGCAGCCTCGGGGGGGCTCTCGCCGGGGAGCTGTTTTTT. This chain links TRBV9 with TRBJ2-2; TRBD2 agrees at 8 bases. V was clipped by 4 bases and J by 6 bases; unmatched bases: 8. Germline lookup yields CDR1 SGDLS and CDR2 YYNGEE. The CDR3 consists of 15 residues. Supplemented by reference TRBV9 and TRBJ2-2, the full variable domain reads DSGVTQTPKHLITATGQRVTLRCSPRSGDLSVYWYQQSLDQGLQFLIQYYNGEERAKGNILERFSAQQFPDLHSELNLSSLELGDSALYFCASSLGGALAGELFFGEGSRLTVL.

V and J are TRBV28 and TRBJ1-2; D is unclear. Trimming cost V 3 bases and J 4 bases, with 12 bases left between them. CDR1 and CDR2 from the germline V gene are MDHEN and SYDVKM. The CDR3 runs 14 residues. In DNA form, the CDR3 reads TGTGCCAGCAGTTTGGCAGCGACTGGCTATGGCTACACCTTC. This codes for CASSLAATGYGYTF.

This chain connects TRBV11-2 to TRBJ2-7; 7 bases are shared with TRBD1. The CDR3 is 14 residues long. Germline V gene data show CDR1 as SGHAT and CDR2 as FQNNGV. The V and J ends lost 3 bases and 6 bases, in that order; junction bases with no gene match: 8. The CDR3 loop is CASSFTGAKGEQYF. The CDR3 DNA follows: TGTGCCAGCAGCTTTACAGGGGCAAAGGGCGAGCAGTACTTC. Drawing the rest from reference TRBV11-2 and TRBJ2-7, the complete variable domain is EAGVAQSPRYKIIEKRQSVAFWCNPISGHATLYWYQQILGQGPKLLIQFQNNGVVDDSQLPKDRFSAERLKGVDSTLKIQPAKLEDSAVYLCASSFTGAKGEQYFGPGTRLTVT.

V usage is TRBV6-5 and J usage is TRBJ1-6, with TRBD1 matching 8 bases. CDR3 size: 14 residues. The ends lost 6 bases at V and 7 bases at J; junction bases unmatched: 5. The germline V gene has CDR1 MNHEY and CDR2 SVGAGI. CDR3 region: CASRQDRGNSPLHF. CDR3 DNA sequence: TGTGCCAGCAGACAAGACAGGGGCAATTCACCCCTCCACTTT.

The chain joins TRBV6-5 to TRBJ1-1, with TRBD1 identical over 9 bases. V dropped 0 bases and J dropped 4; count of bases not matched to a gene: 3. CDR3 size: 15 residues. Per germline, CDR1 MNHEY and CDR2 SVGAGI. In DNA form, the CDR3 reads TGTGCCAGCAGTTACTCTGTGACAGGGGGCACTGAAGCTTTCTTT. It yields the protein CASSYSVTGGTEAFF.

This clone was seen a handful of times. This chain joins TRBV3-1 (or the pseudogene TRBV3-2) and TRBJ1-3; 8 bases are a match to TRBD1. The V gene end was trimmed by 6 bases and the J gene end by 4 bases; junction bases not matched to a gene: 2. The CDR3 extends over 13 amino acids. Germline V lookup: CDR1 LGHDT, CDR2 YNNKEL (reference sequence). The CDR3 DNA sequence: TGTGCCAGCAGGAGGACAGGGGGAAACACCATATATTTT. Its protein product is CASRRTGGNTIYF.

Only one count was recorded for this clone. CDR3 DNA: TGTGCCAGCAGCTTAGCGTTCAGCGGACCAACCTACGAGCAGTACTTC. Its protein product is CASSLAFSGPTYEQYF. The chain combines TRBV7-9 with TRBJ2-7; tentatively, D is TRBD2 (5 bases). Trimming shortened V by 0 bases and J by 2 bases, and 14 bases separated the two germline ends. CDR1 SEHNR and CDR2 FQNEAQ come from the germline V gene (reference sequence). The CDR3 consists of 16 residues.

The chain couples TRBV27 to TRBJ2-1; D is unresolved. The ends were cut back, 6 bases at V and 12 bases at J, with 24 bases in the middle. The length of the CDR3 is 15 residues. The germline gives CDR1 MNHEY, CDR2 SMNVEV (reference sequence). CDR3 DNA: TGTGCCAGCAGCCCCATACGAGGAAGCCCCCTGGCGCAGTTCTTC. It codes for CASSPIRGSPLAQFF.